The entry below gives a single T cell receptor beta chain sequence along with its context. Its antigen is not identified. This sample is drawn from a study of cytotoxic CD8 clonotypes in ibrutinib-treated CLL. Points from the study as a whole: T-cell clonality at baseline went above that of age-matched healthy donors and rose and fell with circulating CD8+ T-cell counts.

V lost 4 bases, J lost 6 bases, and 5 bases stayed unmatched. The CDR3 spans 13 residues. Germline V CDR1 and CDR2: SNHLY, FYNNEI. Investigators sought sequencing depths of between 1 in 200,000 and 1 in 1 million T cells. The method was immunoSEQ multiplex PCR; TCRdb's version includes in-frame clones alone and lacks a portion of them. The sample includes some 200,000 clones, roughly three quarters of them seen just once. The chain is built from TRBV2 and TRBJ2-7; 8 bases are a match to TRBD1. The starting material was PBMCs, obtained after 12 months of ibrutinib treatment. The receptor's source is a human donor with chronic lymphocytic leukemia. The CDR3 is CASSGTGLSEQYF. The CDR3 bases are TGTGCCAGCAGTGGGACAGGGTTAAGCGAGCAGTACTTC.